A selection of T cell receptor beta chains follows, all from one sample in a study of TIL therapy for anti-PD-1-resistant metastatic lung cancer. The repertoire was sequenced with immunoSEQ multiplex PCR; TCRdb's copy has only in-frame clones and lacks some. The repertoire has some 13,000 clones, 66% of them found once; the top ten carry approximately 9.4%. The starting material was tumor tissue, obtained at baseline. These receptors were taken from a woman between 25 and 85 years old with non-small cell lung cancer. The CDR3 runs from the conserved cysteine through the conserved F or W. A D gene is named only where the DNA matches it firmly. Expanded clones are given a class, and other clones once, few, many or no size at all.

clone size	V gene	D gene	CDR3 length	CDR3 protein
NA	TRBV27	NA	16	CASSFSPAFSTDTQYF
few	TRBV7-2	NA	14	CASSLIKVGYEQYF
NA	TRBV4-3	TRBD1	15	CASSPPGQGYYGYTF
NA	TRBV19	NA	14	CASSTQQVGETQYF
NA	TRBV9	NA	12	CASSVTGNTIYF
few	TRBV21-1	NA	20	CASSKGFVLGRRADMNEQFF
NA	TRBV5-4	TRBD1	14	CASNFDTGGSGYTF
NA	TRBV15	NA	13	CATSRDLYQPQHF
NA	TRBV27	NA	14	CASSLGHITGELFF
NA	TRBV10-3	NA	16	CAISESAWGSGNTIYF
NA	TRBV5-1	TRBD2	16	CASSLGVAGGVGELFF
NA	TRBV7-3	NA	13	CASGQGSTDTQYF
medium-sized	TRBV9	NA	11	CASSSSDSYTF
NA	TRBV15	NA	14	CATSRGGFGDTQYF
NA	TRBV28	NA	14	CASGRELGSYGYTF
NA	TRBV6-9	TRBD1	11	CASSSGDRNTF
few	TRBV7-2	NA	16	CASSQGVTVPQETQYF
NA	TRBV5-1	NA	14	CASSPGGVQETQYF
NA	TRBV7-9	TRBD1	13	CASSHDRGGGYTF
NA	TRBV6-6	NA	12	CASSYTEGLTFF
NA	TRBV30	NA	13	CAWSAQTGHEAFF
NA	TRBV6-6	TRBD1	13	CASRGQGVGEQYF
once	TRBV19	NA	13	CASSIFIGYGYTF
medium-sized	TRBV9	TRBD1	17	CASSVAPQGAGFYGYTF
few	TRBV10-3	NA	14	CAISEGGEEGPQHF
NA	TRBV6-1	TRBD1	14	CASSWGTGDQPQHF
NA	TRBV10-3	TRBD2	13	CANGSGGSIIWFF